This is a list of T cell receptor beta chains from one sample in a study of T-cell reconstitution after alpha-beta-depleted transplantation in children. TCRdb used MiXCR to reprocess the PCR reads, holding one entry per CDR3 protein. The repertoire has around 700,000 distinct CDR3 sequences, about an eighth of them found once; the top ten carry 0.79%. The material sequenced was PBMCs, taken before TCRalphabeta/CD19-depleted stem cell transplant. These receptors originate from a girl aged 2-15 years with congenital amegakaryocytic thrombocytopenia, due to receive a stem cell transplant. Each CDR3 is given with its conserved first and last residue. D genes are given only for firm matches. The size field is filled for only some rows; it gives once, few, many or a size class.

j_call: TRBJ2-1
d_call: .
clone_size: many
v_call: TRBV3-1
cdr3_nt: TGTGCCAGCAGCCAAGCGGCCGGCAATGAGCAGTTCTTC
cdr3_aa: CASSQAAGNEQFF

j_call: TRBJ2-7
d_call: TRBD1
clone_size: .
v_call: TRBV20-1
cdr3_nt: TGCAGTTTCTTGAGGCGCCTCAAACAGGGGGTGGACGAGCAGCACTTC
cdr3_aa: CSFLRRLKQGVDEQHF

j_call: TRBJ2-1
d_call: .
clone_size: few
v_call: TRBV19
cdr3_nt: TGTGCCAGTAGTATAGGGTCGAACAATGAGCAGTTCTTC
cdr3_aa: CASSIGSNNEQFF

j_call: TRBJ2-1
d_call: TRBD2
clone_size: few
v_call: TRBV7-9
cdr3_nt: TGTGCCAGCACTAGCGGGATCAATGAGCAGTTCTTC
cdr3_aa: CASTSGINEQFF

j_call: TRBJ1-6
d_call: TRBD1
clone_size: few
v_call: TRBV3-1
cdr3_nt: TGTGCCAGCAGCCGAGATGGACAGGGGGATTCACCCCTCCACTTT
cdr3_aa: CASSRDGQGDSPLHF

j_call: TRBJ1-1
d_call: .
clone_size: many
v_call: TRBV18
cdr3_nt: TGTGCCAGCTCACCAAAGTGGGACACTGAAGCTTTCTTT
cdr3_aa: CASSPKWDTEAFF

j_call: TRBJ2-1
d_call: TRBD2
clone_size: .
v_call: TRBV27
cdr3_nt: TGTGCCAGCAGCCTACCCTTCGGGACTAGCGGAAATGAGCAGTTCTTC
cdr3_aa: CASSLPFGTSGNEQFF

j_call: TRBJ2-7
d_call: .
clone_size: many
v_call: TRBV28
cdr3_nt: TGTGCCAGCAGTTTATTTGGATCCAGGGCGTTC
cdr3_aa: CASSLFGSRAF

j_call: TRBJ2-3
d_call: .
clone_size: .
v_call: TRBV5-1
cdr3_nt: TGCGCCAGCAGCTTGGCCTGGGACCCCAGCACAGATACGCAGTATTTT
cdr3_aa: CASSLAWDPSTDTQYF

j_call: TRBJ2-1
d_call: .
clone_size: many
v_call: TRBV6-1
cdr3_nt: TGTGCCAGCAGTGTACAGGGTGGTGGTGAGCAGTTCTTC
cdr3_aa: CASSVQGGGEQFF

j_call: TRBJ2-7
d_call: .
clone_size: once
v_call: TRBV27
cdr3_nt: TGTGCCAGCAGTTTAAGGCTAGCGTCCGAGCAGTACTTC
cdr3_aa: CASSLRLASEQYF

j_call: TRBJ2-5
d_call: .
clone_size: many
v_call: TRBV7-9
cdr3_nt: TGTGCCAGCAGCTTAGGGGTTACTGGGCTACAAGAGACCCAGTACTTC
cdr3_aa: CASSLGVTGLQETQYF

j_call: TRBJ2-3
d_call: .
clone_size: .
v_call: TRBV27
cdr3_nt: TGTGCCAGCCGGGCCCTAAACACAGATACGCAGTATTTT
cdr3_aa: CASRALNTDTQYF

j_call: TRBJ2-1
d_call: .
clone_size: .
v_call: TRBV12-3/TRBV12-4
cdr3_nt: TGTGCCAGCAGTTTTTCAGGGTCTAGTCTATTCGATGAGCAGTTCTTC
cdr3_aa: CASSFSGSSLFDEQFF

j_call: TRBJ2-3
d_call: .
clone_size: many
v_call: TRBV10-3
cdr3_nt: TGTGCCATCAGTGAGGAGGACGATACGCAGTATTTT
cdr3_aa: CAISEEDDTQYF

j_call: TRBJ2-1
d_call: .
clone_size: .
v_call: TRBV29-1
cdr3_nt: TGCAGCGTTGATAAAGGACAGAGGATCGATGAGCAGTTCTTC
cdr3_aa: CSVDKGQRIDEQFF

j_call: TRBJ2-3
d_call: .
clone_size: few
v_call: TRBV2
cdr3_nt: TGTGCCAACTCTTTGGGGGAAGATACGCAGTATTTT
cdr3_aa: CANSLGEDTQYF

j_call: TRBJ2-7
d_call: .
clone_size: many
v_call: TRBV29-1
cdr3_nt: TGCAGCGTTGAAGATCTTCCCCACGAGCAGTACTTC
cdr3_aa: CSVEDLPHEQYF

j_call: TRBJ2-1
d_call: TRBD1
clone_size: .
v_call: TRBV4-2
cdr3_nt: TGTGCCAGCAGCCAAATTAAGACAGGGGCGGGCAATGAGCAGTTCTTC
cdr3_aa: CASSQIKTGAGNEQFF

j_call: TRBJ2-2
d_call: TRBD2
clone_size: once
v_call: TRBV7-2
cdr3_nt: TGTGCCAGCAGCCAAGCTGTGGGAGGGAGGACCGGGGAGCTGTTTTTT
cdr3_aa: CASSQAVGGRTGELFF

j_call: TRBJ1-1
d_call: .
clone_size: few
v_call: TRBV12-3/TRBV12-4
cdr3_nt: TGTGCCAGCACCTCGACCGAGAAGAGTGAAGCTTTCTTT
cdr3_aa: CASTSTEKSEAFF

j_call: TRBJ2-7
d_call: .
clone_size: many
v_call: TRBV5-1
cdr3_nt: TGCGCCAGCAGCTTGGCGGGACCCAACCGCGAGCAGTACTTC
cdr3_aa: CASSLAGPNREQYF

j_call: TRBJ2-1
d_call: TRBD2
clone_size: few
v_call: TRBV7-6
cdr3_nt: TGTGCCAGCAGCCCCCGACTAGCGGGTCCCTCCTACAATGAGCAGTTCTTC
cdr3_aa: CASSPRLAGPSYNEQFF

j_call: TRBJ2-5
d_call: .
clone_size: .
v_call: TRBV28
cdr3_nt: TGTGCCAGCAGTTTATTTAACGGGATTCCTGGCGAAGAGACCCAGTACTTC
cdr3_aa: CASSLFNGIPGEETQYF

j_call: TRBJ1-2
d_call: .
clone_size: .
v_call: TRBV10-3
cdr3_nt: TGTGCCATCAGTGGCAGGACAGTCGAAAGAAAAAACTATGGCGACACCTTC
cdr3_aa: CAISGRTVERKNYGDTF

j_call: TRBJ1-1
d_call: .
clone_size: many
v_call: TRBV29-1
cdr3_nt: TGCAGCGTTGATGGGATCCGGGTCCGGGCGCGCAGGGACACTGAAGCTTTCTTT
cdr3_aa: CSVDGIRVRARRDTEAFF

j_call: TRBJ1-1
d_call: .
clone_size: many
v_call: TRBV20-1
cdr3_nt: TGCAGTGCTTCAGGGGCCATGAACACTGAAGCTTTCTTT
cdr3_aa: CSASGAMNTEAFF

j_call: TRBJ1-1
d_call: .
clone_size: many
v_call: TRBV5-1
cdr3_nt: TGCGCCAGCAGTTATGGGGGGGCGGCGAACACTGAAGCTTTCTTT
cdr3_aa: CASSYGGAANTEAFF

j_call: TRBJ2-3
d_call: TRBD2
clone_size: .
v_call: TRBV3-1
cdr3_nt: TGTGCCAGCAGCCAAGAGACTAGCGGGTTAGATACGCAGTATTTT
cdr3_aa: CASSQETSGLDTQYF

j_call: TRBJ2-1
d_call: .
clone_size: many
v_call: TRBV7-8
cdr3_nt: TGTGCCAGCAGCTTCGTATGGTCGTATCAGGATGAGCAGTTCTTC
cdr3_aa: CASSFVWSYQDEQFF

j_call: TRBJ2-1
d_call: TRBD1
clone_size: .
v_call: TRBV18
cdr3_nt: TGTGCCAGCTCCGGACAGGGGGCCAACAATGAGCAGTTCTTC
cdr3_aa: CASSGQGANNEQFF

j_call: TRBJ2-5
d_call: .
clone_size: .
v_call: TRBV11-2
cdr3_nt: TGTGCCAGCAGCTCAATCGGGATAGCGGAAATAGAGACCCAGTACTTC
cdr3_aa: CASSSIGIAEIETQYF

j_call: TRBJ2-7
d_call: .
clone_size: many
v_call: TRBV20-1
cdr3_nt: TGCAGTGTTTCGGACAGTAGAAAATCCTACGAGCAGTACTTC
cdr3_aa: CSVSDSRKSYEQYF

j_call: TRBJ2-1
d_call: TRBD2
clone_size: many
v_call: TRBV5-1
cdr3_nt: TGCGCCAGCAGCCCCGTTGGACTAGCGGGAGGCCCAGAGCAGTTCTTC
cdr3_aa: CASSPVGLAGGPEQFF

j_call: TRBJ2-3
d_call: .
clone_size: .
v_call: TRBV20-1
cdr3_nt: TGCAGTGCTAGAGCAGGGGGGAACACAGATACGCAGTATTTT
cdr3_aa: CSARAGGNTDTQYF

j_call: TRBJ1-1
d_call: .
clone_size: .
v_call: TRBV18
cdr3_nt: TGTGCCAGCTCACCTATCCGTAGGGCGAACACTGAAGCTTTCTTT
cdr3_aa: CASSPIRRANTEAFF

j_call: TRBJ2-1
d_call: TRBD2
clone_size: many
v_call: TRBV20-1
cdr3_nt: TGCAGTGCCCTAAGGCGGGAGGGTCGTTTTTTAAATGAGCAGTTCTTC
cdr3_aa: CSALRREGRFLNEQFF

j_call: TRBJ2-1
d_call: TRBD2
clone_size: many
v_call: TRBV5-1
cdr3_nt: TGCGCCAGCAGCTTAGGGATAGCGGGTAACAATGAGCAGTTCTTC
cdr3_aa: CASSLGIAGNNEQFF

j_call: TRBJ2-2
d_call: TRBD2
clone_size: .
v_call: TRBV29-1
cdr3_nt: TGCAGCGTTGAGCCGGGACTACCGAACACCGGGGAGCTGTTTTTT
cdr3_aa: CSVEPGLPNTGELFF

j_call: TRBJ2-1
d_call: .
clone_size: many
v_call: TRBV15
cdr3_nt: TGTGCCACCAGCAGAAGGTTAGCGTCACCTAACTCTAGGGGTGAGCAGTTCTTC
cdr3_aa: CATSRRLASPNSRGEQFF

j_call: TRBJ1-1
d_call: .
clone_size: many
v_call: TRBV6-1
cdr3_nt: TGTGCCAGCAGGCGGGACTTCATGAACACTGAAGCTTTCTTT
cdr3_aa: CASRRDFMNTEAFF

j_call: TRBJ2-5
d_call: .
clone_size: few
v_call: TRBV29-1
cdr3_nt: TGCAGCGTTGTTTGGCGGGACCAAGAGACCCAGTACTTC
cdr3_aa: CSVVWRDQETQYF

j_call: TRBJ1-1
d_call: .
clone_size: many
v_call: TRBV6-1
cdr3_nt: TGTGCCAGCAGCCAGTCCCCGTCGGGGGGCACTGAAGCTTTCTTT
cdr3_aa: CASSQSPSGGTEAFF

j_call: TRBJ2-4
d_call: TRBD2
clone_size: many
v_call: TRBV20-1
cdr3_nt: TGCAGTGTAGCGGGAGGGGAGGCCAAAAACATTCAGTACTTC
cdr3_aa: CSVAGGEAKNIQYF